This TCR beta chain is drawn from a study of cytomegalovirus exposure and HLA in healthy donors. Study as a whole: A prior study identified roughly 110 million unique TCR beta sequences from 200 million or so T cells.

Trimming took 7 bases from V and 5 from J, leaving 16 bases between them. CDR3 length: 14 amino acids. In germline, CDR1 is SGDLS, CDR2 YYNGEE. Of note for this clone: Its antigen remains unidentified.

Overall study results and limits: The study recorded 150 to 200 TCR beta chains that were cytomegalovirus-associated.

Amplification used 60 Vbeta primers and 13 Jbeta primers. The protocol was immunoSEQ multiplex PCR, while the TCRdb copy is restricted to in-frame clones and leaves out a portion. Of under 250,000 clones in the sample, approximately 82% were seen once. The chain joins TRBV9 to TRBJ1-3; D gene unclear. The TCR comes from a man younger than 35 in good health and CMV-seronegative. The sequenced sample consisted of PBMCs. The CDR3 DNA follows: TGTGCCAGCCGCCCAGGTTCCGGCCGAAACACCATATATTTT. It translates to CASRPGSGRNTIYF.